The source of this TCR beta chain is a study of shared clonotypes between healthy human individuals. Worth noting for this clone: Distinct nucleotide sequences in the sample also encode this CDR3.

After removal of 0 bases from V and 2 bases from J, the junction contained 0 bases not matched to a gene. This CDR3 has 14 amino acids. Germline-derived CDR1 and CDR2 are MNHEY and SVGAGI. Measured with immunoSEQ multiplex PCR; TCRdb has only the in-frame clones, and not every one. The sample contains about 680,000 clones, around 72% of which appear only once. The clonotype comes from a woman in her 30s in good health. Input material: memory CD4+ T cells sorted from blood. Specified subset: CD45RA-negative fraction. The rearrangement uses TRBV6-5 and TRBJ2-5, with TRBD1 identical over 7 bases. The CDR3 loop is CASSYSTGQETQYF. The CDR3, as DNA: TGTGCCAGCAGTTACTCGACAGGGCAAGAGACCCAGTACTTC.